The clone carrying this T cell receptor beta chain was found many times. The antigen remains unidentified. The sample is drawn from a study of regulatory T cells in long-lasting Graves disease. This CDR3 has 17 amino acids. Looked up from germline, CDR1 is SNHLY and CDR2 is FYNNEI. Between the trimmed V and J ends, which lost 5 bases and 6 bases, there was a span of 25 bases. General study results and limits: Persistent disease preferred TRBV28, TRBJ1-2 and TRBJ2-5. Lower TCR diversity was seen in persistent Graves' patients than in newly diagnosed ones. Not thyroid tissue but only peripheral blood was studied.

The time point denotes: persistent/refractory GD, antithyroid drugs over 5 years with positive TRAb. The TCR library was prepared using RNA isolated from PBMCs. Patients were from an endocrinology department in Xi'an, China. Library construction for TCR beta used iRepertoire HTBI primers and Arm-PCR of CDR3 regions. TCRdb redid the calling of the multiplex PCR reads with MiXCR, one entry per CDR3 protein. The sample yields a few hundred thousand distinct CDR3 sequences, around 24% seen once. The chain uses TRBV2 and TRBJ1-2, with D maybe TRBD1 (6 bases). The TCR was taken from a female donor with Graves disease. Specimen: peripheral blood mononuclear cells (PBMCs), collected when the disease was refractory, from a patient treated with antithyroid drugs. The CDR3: CASSSKEVRGGADGYTF. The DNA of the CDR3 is TGTGCCAGCAGTAGTAAAGAAGTTAGGGGGGGCGCGGATGGCTACACCTTC.